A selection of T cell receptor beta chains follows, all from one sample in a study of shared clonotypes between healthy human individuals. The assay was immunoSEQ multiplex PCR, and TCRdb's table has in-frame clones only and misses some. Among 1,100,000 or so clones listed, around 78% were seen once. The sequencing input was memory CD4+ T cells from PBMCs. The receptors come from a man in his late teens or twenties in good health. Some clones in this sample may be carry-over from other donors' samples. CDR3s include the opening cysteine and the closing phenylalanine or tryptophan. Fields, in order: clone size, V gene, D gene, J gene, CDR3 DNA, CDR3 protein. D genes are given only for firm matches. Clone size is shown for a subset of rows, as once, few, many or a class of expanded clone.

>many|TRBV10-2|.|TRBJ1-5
TGCGCCAGCAGTGGACAAGGAAATCAGCCCCAGCATTTT
CASSGQGNQPQHF
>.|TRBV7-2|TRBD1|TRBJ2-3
TGTGCCAGCAGCTTAATGACAGGGACCACAGATACGCAGTATTTT
CASSLMTGTTDTQYF
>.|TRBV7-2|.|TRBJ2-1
TGTGCCAGCAGCCTAACCCTGAGGGTCAGCTCCTACAATGAGCAGTTCTTC
CASSLTLRVSSYNEQFF
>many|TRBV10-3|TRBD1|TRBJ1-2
TGTGCCATCAGTGAGTCGAATCGGGACAGGGGCGGCTACACCTTC
CAISESNRDRGGYTF
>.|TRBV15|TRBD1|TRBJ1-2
TGTGCCACCAGCGAAACAGGGGGCTATGGCTACACCTTC
CATSETGGYGYTF
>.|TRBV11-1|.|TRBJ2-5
TGTGCCAGCAGCTTAGAGCCAGCGAGGGGGCAAGAGACCCAGTACTTC
CASSLEPARGQETQYF
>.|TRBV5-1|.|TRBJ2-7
TGCGCCAGCAGGCCTAGCTGGGGGAGCTCCTACGAGCAGTACTTC
CASRPSWGSSYEQYF
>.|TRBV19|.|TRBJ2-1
TGTGCCAGTAGTACTCCCGGGTCGTCGGAGCAGTTCTTC
CASSTPGSSEQFF
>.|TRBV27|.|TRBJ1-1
TGTGCCAGCCGCTCTTTGAACACTGAAGCTTTCTTT
CASRSLNTEAFF
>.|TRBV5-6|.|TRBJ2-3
TGTGCCAGCAGCTCCCGACTCCAATCTCAGTATTTT
CASSSRLQSQYF
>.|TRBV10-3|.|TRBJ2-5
TGTGCCATCAGCGGCTTTGGCAGCCAAGAGACCCAGTACTTC
CAISGFGSQETQYF
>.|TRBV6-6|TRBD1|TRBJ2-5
TGTGCCAGCACCCGACAGGGGGCAATGGAGACCCAGTACTTC
CASTRQGAMETQYF
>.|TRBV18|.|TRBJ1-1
TGTGCCAGCTCGATCGACAGGAACACTGAAGCTTTCTTT
CASSIDRNTEAFF
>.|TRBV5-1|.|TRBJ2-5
TGCGCCAGCAGCTCCTCTAGGATCGGGGAGACCCAGTACTTC
CASSSSRIGETQYF
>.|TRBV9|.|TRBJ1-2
TGTGCCAGCAGCACACATCCCCAGGGAGGCTACACCTTC
CASSTHPQGGYTF
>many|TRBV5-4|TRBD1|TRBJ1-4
TGTGCCACCACGCGGGGGACAGGGGAAGAAAAACTGTTTTTT
CATTRGTGEEKLFF
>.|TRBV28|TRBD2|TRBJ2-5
TGTGCCAGCAGTTCCCCTCCTAGCGGGAGGACCCAAGAGACCCAGTACTTC
CASSSPPSGRTQETQYF
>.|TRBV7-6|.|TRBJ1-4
TGTGCCAGCAGCCCAGAAACAGGCGGAACCAATGAAAAACTGTTTTTT
CASSPETGGTNEKLFF
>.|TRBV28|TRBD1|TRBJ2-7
TGTGCCAGCAGGGGTTGGGGGACAGATTCTTACGAGCAGTACTTC
CASRGWGTDSYEQYF
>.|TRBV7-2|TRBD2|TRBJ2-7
TGTGCCAGCAGCTTAGTGGCTAGCGGGCGGGGATACGAGCAGTACTTC
CASSLVASGRGYEQYF
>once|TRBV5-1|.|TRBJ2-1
TGCGCCAGCAGGACGGGAGCCTACAATGAGCAGTTCTTC
CASRTGAYNEQFF
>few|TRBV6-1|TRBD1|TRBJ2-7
TGTGCCAGCACCGACAGGGCCTACGAGCAGTACTTC
CASTDRAYEQYF
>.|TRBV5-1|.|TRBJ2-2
TGCGCCAGCAGCTTAGATGTATCCGGGGAGCTGTTTTTT
CASSLDVSGELFF